Reported below is one TCR beta chain. Its specificity is not known. Additional DNA sequences in this sample encode the identical CDR3. This table comes from immunoSEQ multiplex PCR, and its TCRdb copy is limited to in-frame clones, with some not included. The profile covers about 870,000 clones, with 80% to 95% appearing a single time and around 24% taken by the ten largest. Terminally differentiated effector memory CD45RA+ cells were excluded from the naive CD8 cells, which were CD45RO-negative and positively selected for CCR7. The data are from a study of shared clonotypes between healthy human individuals. Study findings and constraints: Genetic and exposure-history diversity was limited by the few donors. Generation probabilities of non-shared clonotypes were lower (relative to those shared by all four donors).

The material sequenced was naive CD8+ T cells sorted from blood. The clonotype originates from a young man in good health.

This chain's CDR3 is CASSFGGTYEQYF. In nucleotides, the CDR3 is TGTGCCAGCAGTTTTGGGGGCACCTACGAGCAGTACTTC. The genes are TRBV27 and TRBJ2-7, with a possible D match to TRBD1 (6 bases). The CDR3 is made up of 13 amino acids. Trimming cost V 3 bases and J 2 bases, with 8 bases left between them. Germline V gene lookup returns CDR1 MNHEY and CDR2 SMNVEV (reference sequence).